These 22 T cell receptor beta chains were sequenced from one sample in a study of tumor and adjacent non-tumor tissue in lung cancer. A modified ARM-PCR protocol with three rounds of nested PCR amplified TCRbeta. TCRdb redid the calling of the multiplex PCR reads with MiXCR, one entry per CDR3 protein. The table lists about 110,000 distinct CDR3 sequences, 75% of them singletons, with around 37% in the top ten. No cell sorting was done before RNA was extracted from the tissue. The specimen was lung tumor tissue. The receptors here all came from a woman aged 60-75 years with non-small cell lung cancer.

Regarding this clonotype: A much larger clone lies a single base off, so this may be a read error. The rearrangement joins TRBV10-2 to TRBJ1-6, with 7 bases aligning to TRBD1. The CDR3 has 16 amino acids. Germline lookup yields CDR1 WSHSY and CDR2 SAAADI. V dropped 5 bases and J dropped 8; count of bases not matched to a gene: 12. The CDR3 DNA sequence: TGCGCCAGCAGTCACTACATGACAGGGTTTGATTCACCCCTCCACTTT. It specifies CASSHYMTGFDSPLHF.

Points on this clonotype: Since a much larger clone is just one base distant, this may be a read error. CDR3 coding DNA: TGCGCCAGCAGCCAAGGAGGACAGACTAACTATGGCTACAGCTTC. It translates to CASSQGGQTNYGYSF. The chain links TRBV4-1 to TRBJ1-2; D perhaps matches TRBD1 (6 bases). Germline V gene sequence: CDR1 MGHRA, CDR2 YSYEKL. The CDR3 spans 15 residues.

Note on this clonotype: A much larger clone is a single base away; this may be a read error. CDR3 coding DNA: TGCGCCAGCAGCCAAGATGGGGGCAGGGTGATAATATCTGGGGCCAACGTCCTGACTTTC. Its protein product is CASSQDGGRVIISGANVLTF. This chain joins TRBV4-3 and TRBJ2-6, with D maybe TRBD1 (6 bases). Trimming removed 0 bases from V and 1 base from J, with 19 bases in between. The CDR3 contains 20 residues. The germline CDR1 and CDR2 sequences are LGHNA and YSLEER.

On this clonotype: A single base separates this from a much larger clone, so it may be a read error. The J gene is TRBJ2-3, the V gene TRBV5-1; TRBD1 might be the D (6 bases). Germline V CDR1 and CDR2: SGHRS, YFSETQ. CDR3 size: 15 residues. For the CDR3, the DNA is TGCGCCAGCAGCTCTGGTAACAGGGTGTCAGATATGCAGTATTTT. It translates to CASSSGNRVSDMQYF.

A remark on this clonotype: A much larger clone lies a single base off, so this may be a read error. The rearrangement links TRBV6-1 to TRBJ1-3, with D tentatively TRBD1 (5 bases). Trimming took 7 bases from V and 1 from J, leaving 17 bases between them. CDR3 length equals 16 residues. From germline, CDR1 is MNHNS and CDR2 SASEGT. The CDR3 spells CASTHGAVRSGNTIYF. CDR3 in DNA: TGTGCCAGCACTCACGGGGCTGTGCGATCTGGAAACACCATATATTTT.

About this clonotype itself: The germline gene is not matched at one end of the junction; a read error may be the cause. The V gene is TRBV11-1, the J gene TRBJ1-1; D call uncertain. The CDR3 is made up of 15 amino acids. Germline CDR1 SGHAT, CDR2 FQDESV (reference sequence). CDR3 sequence reads: CAISSDPGRVTESFF. The CDR3 DNA sequence: TGTGCCATCAGCTCCGATCCGGGCCGCGTAACTGAATCTTTCTTT.

Concerning this clonotype itself: Mismatch with germline at one junction end may stem from a read error. CDR3 loop: CASIPQGGQDTQYF. The CDR3 nucleotides read TGTGCCAGCATACCACAGGGCGGTCAAGATACCCAGTACTTC. The chain joins TRBV11-2 to TRBJ2-5; possibly TRBD1 for D (6 bases). The germline gives CDR1 SGHAT, CDR2 FQNNGV. This CDR3 contains 14 residues.

The chain links TRBV7-9 to TRBJ1-2; D is unclear. Germline CDR1 is SEHNR and CDR2 is FQNEAQ (reference sequence). V shed 3 bases and J shed 6 bases, with 20 bases lying between them. This CDR3 contains 16 residues. The CDR3 DNA reads as TGTGCCAGCAGCTTGGGAACAGTGCCGGGCCAGCATGGCTACACCTTC. It specifies CASSLGTVPGQHGYTF.

With respect to this clonotype: The junction departs from germline at one end; a sequencing error may be responsible. The rearrangement links TRBV11-1 to TRBJ1-5; TRBD1 is a possible D gene (6 bases). Germline lookup yields CDR1 SGHAT and CDR2 FQDESV (reference sequence). The length of the CDR3 is 13 residues. The CDR3 DNA reads TGTGCCAGCAGCTTAGTCGACGGGGGCCCCCGGGATTTT. It is translated as CASSLVDGGPRDF.

The rearrangement links TRBV4-1 to TRBJ2-1; 7 nucleotides match TRBD1. The CDR3 runs 18 residues. Germline-derived CDR1 and CDR2 are MGHRA and YSYEKL. The V segment lost 0 bases and the J segment 2 bases; nucleotides outside the gene matches: 10. CDR3 residues: CASSQERSGQRTYNEQFF. CDR3 nucleotides: TGCGCCAGCAGCCAAGAGCGTTCGGGACAGAGAACCTACAATGAGCAGTTCTTC.

In the case of this clonotype: It may be a read error: a sequence one base away is much more abundant. This chain connects TRBV20-1 to TRBJ1-1; the match to TRBD1 covers 10 bases. This CDR3 is 15 amino acids long. Germline CDR1 DFQATT, CDR2 SNEGSKA (reference sequence). CDR3 protein: CSARGDRGRDTEPFF. In DNA form, the CDR3 reads TGCAGTGCTAGAGGAGACAGGGGGCGTGACACTGAACCTTTCTTT.

Worth noting for this clonotype: The CDR3 does not end in the conserved phenylalanine or tryptophan, so this is likely a read error. J is TRBJ2-3 and V is TRBV4-3, with 14 bases aligning to TRBD2. CDR1 LGHNA and CDR2 YSLEER come from the germline V gene. The V and J ends lost 0 bases and 10 bases, in that order; junction bases with no gene match: 6. The length of the CDR3 is 16 residues. CDR3 in DNA: TGCGCCAGCAGCCAAGAACGGACTAGCGGGAGGAGGGCGCAGTATTTA. Protein product: CASSQERTSGRRAQYL.

This clonotype was recorded many times. CDR3 amino acids: CASSQGNTEAFF. CDR3 bases: TGTGCCAGCAGCCAAGGGAACACTGAAGCTTTCTTT. The chain combines TRBV4-2 with TRBJ1-1; D unresolved. This CDR3 is 12 amino acids long. CDR1 is LGHNA, CDR2 YNFKEQ, per germline. Trimming removed 1 base at V and 1 base at J, with 1 base between.

Details on this clonotype: The junction and the germline gene differ at one end; a read error may be behind it. The chain links TRBV29-1 to TRBJ2-4; the match to TRBD2 covers 14 bases. The CDR3 is made up of 18 amino acids. Germline CDR1 is SQVTM and CDR2 is ANQGSEA. CDR3 sequence reads: CSVEFGLAGGSYKNIQYF. In nucleotides, the CDR3 is TGCAGTGTTGAATTTGGACTAGCGGGGGGATCTTACAAAAACATTCAGTACTTC.

Note on this clonotype: It is likely a read error, because the conserved phenylalanine at the end of the CDR3 is missing. The chain combines TRBV11-2 with TRBJ2-2; D ambiguous. The V gene's germline CDR1 is SGHAT and CDR2 FQNNGV. CDR3 size: 13 residues. CDR3 in DNA: TGTGCCAGCAGCTTGCTGAACACAGGGGAGCTGTTTCTT. It yields the protein CASSLLNTGELFL.

This clonotype has just one count. A read error may account for a junction end that differs from germline. J is TRBJ1-2 and V is TRBV11-1; a possible D gene is TRBD1 (5 bases). The CDR3 spans 14 residues. Germline V gene sequence: CDR1 SGHAT, CDR2 FQDESV (reference sequence). The CDR3 bases are TGTGCCAGCAGCGCACAGGACCCGCTCTATGGCTACACATTC. Amino acid sequence: CASSAQDPLYGYTF.

As to this clonotype: The germline gene is not matched at one end of the junction; a read error may be the cause. V usage is TRBV11-2 and J usage is TRBJ2-3; D is perhaps TRBD1 (6 bases). The CDR3 length is 15 residues. The germline V gene encodes CDR1 SGHAT and CDR2 FQNNGV. The CDR3 region is CACSLGTWGTVTQYF. CDR3 nucleotides: TGTGCCTGCAGCCTAGGGACATGGGGAACGGTTACGCAGTATTTT.

To note about this clonotype: Sequence at one end of the junction differs from germline and may be a read error. J is TRBJ2-1 and V is TRBV20-1, with TRBD2 as a possible D gene (6 bases). This CDR3 has 18 residues. Germline V gives CDR1 DFQATT, CDR2 SNEGSKA (reference sequence). The CDR3 protein is CSTRAAGPPLNSYNEHSF. CDR3 nucleotides: TGCAGTACTAGAGCAGCGGGTCCACCCCTTAACTCCTACAATGAGCACTCCTTC.

This clonotype was detected ten times or more. The chain uses TRBV4-1 and TRBJ2-4; D is unresolved. The CDR3 length is 14 residues. Trimming pared 0 bases from V and 7 bases from J, leaving 10 bases between. Germline lookup yields CDR1 MGHRA and CDR2 YSYEKL. The CDR3 reads CASSQDDPRNIQYF. CDR3 in DNA: TGCGCCAGCAGCCAAGATGACCCCAGGAACATTCAGTACTTC.

As to this clonotype: The conserved closing phenylalanine or tryptophan is absent in this CDR3, likely reflecting a read error. The DNA is omitted, as the CDR3 cannot be located on it reliably, and the CDR3 follows TCRdb's listing. The chain combines TRBV6-5 with TRBJ2-1; TRBD2 is the table's D call, not checked against the DNA. Germline V gene data show CDR1 as MNHEY and CDR2 as SVGAGI. Counting both end residues, the CDR3 totals 11 amino acids. The CDR3 loop is CASRGLAACFL.

Of note for this clonotype: The CDR3 does not close with the conserved phenylalanine or tryptophan, likely indicating a read error. This sequence joins TRBV6-5 and TRBJ2-3; D is unresolved. The germline gives CDR1 MNHEY, CDR2 SVGAGI. Between the trimmed V and J ends, which lost 2 bases and 1 base, there was a span of 4 bases. This CDR3 contains 13 residues. CDR3: CASSYPCTDTQYL. CDR3 DNA: TGTGCCAGCAGTTACCCCTGCACAGATACGCAGTATTTA.

As to this clonotype: Mismatch with germline at one junction end may stem from a read error. The gene calls are TRBV6-5 and TRBJ2-1; TRBD2 matches 8 bases. Germline V gene sequence: CDR1 MNHEY, CDR2 SVGAGI. The CDR3 runs to 17 residues. In DNA, the CDR3 is TGTGCCAGCAGTTATGGAAACGGGGGGGGCTCCTACAATGAGCAGATCTTC. This codes for CASSYGNGGGSYNEQIF.